The 6 T cell receptor beta chains below were found in one sample sequenced in a study of control samples from healthy donors and cancer patients. Here immunoSEQ multiplex PCR was the method, and the copy in TCRdb shows in-frame clones only, minus some. Among just over 150,000 clones listed, 80% to 90% were seen once. Sequencing input: blood. The receptor set was obtained from a man aged 25-45 years in good health.

This rearrangement joins TRBV7-6 to TRBJ2-2; TRBD2 is a possible D gene (6 bases). Germline CDR1 SGHVS, CDR2 FNYEAQ. CDR3 length equals 18 residues. Trimming cost V 6 bases and J 2 bases, with 22 bases left between them. CDR3 sequence (DNA): TGTGCCAGCAGTTTCCCTAATCGCGGGGCGATTAACACCGGGGAGCTGTTTTTT. Translating gives CASSFPNRGAINTGELFF.

The V call is TRBV2, the J call TRBJ2-1; D gene unclear. V lost 2 bases to trimming and J lost 9 bases, with 14 bases between them. Per germline, CDR1 SNHLY and CDR2 FYNNEI. The CDR3 runs 14 residues. The CDR3 DNA reads as TGTGCCAGCAGTGAAATAGGTCTACGGATTGAGCAGTTCTTC. Translating gives CASSEIGLRIEQFF.

The CDR3 region is CASSYSLQQETQYF. For the CDR3, the DNA is TGTGCCAGCAGTTACTCGTTACAGCAAGAGACCCAGTACTTC. V and J are TRBV6-5 and TRBJ2-5; unclear D gene. Trimming left V 0 bases short and J 2 bases short, with 7 bases between. Germline assignment: CDR1 MNHEY and CDR2 SVGAGI. This CDR3 comprises 14 residues.

V is TRBV14 and J is TRBJ1-2; D perhaps matches TRBD1 (5 bases). Trimming left V 2 bases short and J 4 bases short, with 14 bases between. This CDR3 spans 15 amino acids. Germline V gene lookup returns CDR1 SGHDN and CDR2 FVKESK. The CDR3, as DNA: TGTGCCAGCAGCCAACCGGGACTGGTTCCCTATGGCTACACCTTC. Protein sequence: CASSQPGLVPYGYTF.

The genes are TRBV7-6 and TRBJ1-5; 7 bases map to TRBD1. The CDR3 runs to 15 residues. V trimming: 4 bases; J trimming: 6 bases; junction bases outside the gene matches: 9. Germline loops: CDR1 SGHVS, CDR2 FNYEAQ. The CDR3 reads CASSSRQGNSQPQHF. CDR3 bases: TGTGCCAGCAGCTCCCGACAGGGAAACAGTCAGCCCCAGCATTTT.

The chain is built from TRBV7-3 and TRBJ1-6; a possible D gene is TRBD1 (6 bases). The CDR3 length is 14 residues. The V end was cut by 4 bases, the J end by 5 bases, with 9 bases between. Germline V gene lookup returns CDR1 SGHTA and CDR2 FQGTGA. The CDR3 DNA is TGTGCCAGCAGCTCGGGACATAATAATTCACCCCTCCACTTT. Translation: CASSSGHNNSPLHF.